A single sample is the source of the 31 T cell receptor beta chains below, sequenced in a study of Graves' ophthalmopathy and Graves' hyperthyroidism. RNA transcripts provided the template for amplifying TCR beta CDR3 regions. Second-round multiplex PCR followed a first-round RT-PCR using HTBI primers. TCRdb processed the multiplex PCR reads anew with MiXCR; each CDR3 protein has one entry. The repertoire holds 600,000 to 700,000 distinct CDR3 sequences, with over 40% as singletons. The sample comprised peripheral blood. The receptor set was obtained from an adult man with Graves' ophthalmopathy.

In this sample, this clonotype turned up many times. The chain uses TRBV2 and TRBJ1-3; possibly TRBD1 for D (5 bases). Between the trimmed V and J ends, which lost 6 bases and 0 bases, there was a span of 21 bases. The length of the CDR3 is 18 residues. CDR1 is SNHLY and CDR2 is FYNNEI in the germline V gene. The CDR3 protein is CASSHRSGTAISGNTIYF. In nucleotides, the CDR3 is TGTGCCAGCAGCCACCGATCAGGGACGGCGATCTCTGGAAACACCATATATTTT.

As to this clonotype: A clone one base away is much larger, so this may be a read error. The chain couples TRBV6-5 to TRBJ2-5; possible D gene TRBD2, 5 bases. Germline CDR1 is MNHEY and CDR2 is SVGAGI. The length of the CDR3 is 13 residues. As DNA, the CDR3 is TGTGCCAGCAGTTACCCGGCTTGGGAGACCCTGTACTTC. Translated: CASSYPAWETLYF.

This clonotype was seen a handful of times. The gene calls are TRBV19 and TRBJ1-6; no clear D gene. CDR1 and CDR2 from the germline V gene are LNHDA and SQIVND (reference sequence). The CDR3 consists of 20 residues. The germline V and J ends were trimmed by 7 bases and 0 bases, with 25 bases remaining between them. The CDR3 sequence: CASTPGIAAVSGSYNSPLHF. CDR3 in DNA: TGTGCCAGTACCCCTGGGATAGCAGCGGTCTCGGGCTCCTATAATTCACCCCTCCACTTT.

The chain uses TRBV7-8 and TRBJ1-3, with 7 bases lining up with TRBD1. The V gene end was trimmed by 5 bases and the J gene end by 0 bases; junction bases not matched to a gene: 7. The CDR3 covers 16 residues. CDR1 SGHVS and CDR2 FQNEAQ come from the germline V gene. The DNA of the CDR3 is TGTGCCAGCAGCCCCCGGGACAGTTTCTCTGGAAACACCATATATTTT. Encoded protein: CASSPRDSFSGNTIYF.

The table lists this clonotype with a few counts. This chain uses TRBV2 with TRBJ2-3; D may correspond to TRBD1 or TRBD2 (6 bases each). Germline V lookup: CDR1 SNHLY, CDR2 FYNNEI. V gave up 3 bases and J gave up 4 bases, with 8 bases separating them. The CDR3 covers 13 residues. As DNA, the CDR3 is TGTGCCAGCAGTGACGGGGGCGCAGATACGCAGTATTTT. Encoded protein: CASSDGGADTQYF. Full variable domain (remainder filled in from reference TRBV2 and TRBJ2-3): EPEVTQTPSHQVTQMGQEVILRCVPISNHLYFYWYRQILGQKVEFLVSFYNNEISEKSEIFDDQFSVERPDGSNFTLKIRSTKLEDSAMYFCASSDGGADTQYFGPGTRLTVL.

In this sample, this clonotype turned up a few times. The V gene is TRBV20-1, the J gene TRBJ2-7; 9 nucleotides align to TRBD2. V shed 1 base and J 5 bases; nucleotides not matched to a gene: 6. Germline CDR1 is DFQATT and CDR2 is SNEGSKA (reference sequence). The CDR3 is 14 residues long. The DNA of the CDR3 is TGCAGTGCTAGAGGCTCTAGCGGGGCAGACGAGCAGTACTTC. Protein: CSARGSSGADEQYF.

CDR3 nucleotide sequence: TGCAGCGTCCTCGAGGGGACAGCAGCTAACTATGGCTACACCTTC. Translating gives CSVLEGTAANYGYTF. The V and J genes are TRBV29-1 and TRBJ1-2, with TRBD1 matching 7 bases. The CDR3 consists of 15 residues. CDR1 and CDR2 from the germline V gene are SQVTM and ANQGSEA. With 6 bases clipped from V and 0 bases from J, the junction kept 10 bases outside the gene matches.

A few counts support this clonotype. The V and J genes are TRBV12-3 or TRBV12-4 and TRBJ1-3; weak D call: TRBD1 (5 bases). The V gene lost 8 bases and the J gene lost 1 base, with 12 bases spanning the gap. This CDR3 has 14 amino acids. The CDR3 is CASGAEGSGNTIYF. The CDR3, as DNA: TGTGCCAGCGGGGCGGAGGGGTCTGGAAACACCATATATTTT.

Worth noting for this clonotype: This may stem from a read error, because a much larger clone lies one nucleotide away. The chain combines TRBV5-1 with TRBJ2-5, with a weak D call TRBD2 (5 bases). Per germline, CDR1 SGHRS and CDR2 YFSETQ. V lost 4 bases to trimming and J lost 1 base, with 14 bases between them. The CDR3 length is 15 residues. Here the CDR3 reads CASSHGGRTQETQYF. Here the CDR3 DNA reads TGCGCCAGCAGCCACGGAGGCAGGACCCAAGAGACCCAGTACTTC.

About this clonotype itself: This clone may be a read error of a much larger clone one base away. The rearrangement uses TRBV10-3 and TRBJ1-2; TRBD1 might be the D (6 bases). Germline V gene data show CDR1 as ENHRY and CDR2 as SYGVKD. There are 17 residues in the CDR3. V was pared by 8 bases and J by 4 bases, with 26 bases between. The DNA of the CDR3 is TGTGCCATCGCAGAAGGGGGTGGTCAGGTCGGAGCCTATGGCTACACCTTC. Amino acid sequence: CAIAEGGGQVGAYGYTF.

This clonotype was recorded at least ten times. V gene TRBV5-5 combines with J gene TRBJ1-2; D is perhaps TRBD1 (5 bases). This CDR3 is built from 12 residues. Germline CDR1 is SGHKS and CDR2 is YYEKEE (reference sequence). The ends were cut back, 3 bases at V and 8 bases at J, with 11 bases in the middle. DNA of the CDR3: TGTGCCAGCAGCTCCGGCAGGGAGGGCTACACCTTC. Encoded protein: CASSSGREGYTF.

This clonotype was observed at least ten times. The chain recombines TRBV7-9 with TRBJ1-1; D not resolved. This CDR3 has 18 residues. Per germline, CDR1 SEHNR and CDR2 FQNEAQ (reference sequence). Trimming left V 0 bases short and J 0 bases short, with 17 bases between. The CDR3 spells CASSLARDESEMNTEAFF. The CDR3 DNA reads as TGTGCCAGCAGCTTAGCGAGAGATGAGAGCGAGATGAACACTGAAGCTTTCTTT.

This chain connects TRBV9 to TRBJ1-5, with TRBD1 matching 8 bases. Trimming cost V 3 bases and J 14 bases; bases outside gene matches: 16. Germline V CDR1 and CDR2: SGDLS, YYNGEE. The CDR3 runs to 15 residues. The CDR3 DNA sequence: TGTGCCAGCAGCGCAGACGGACAGGGTGAGGCCTACGAGCATTTT. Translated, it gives CASSADGQGEAYEHF.

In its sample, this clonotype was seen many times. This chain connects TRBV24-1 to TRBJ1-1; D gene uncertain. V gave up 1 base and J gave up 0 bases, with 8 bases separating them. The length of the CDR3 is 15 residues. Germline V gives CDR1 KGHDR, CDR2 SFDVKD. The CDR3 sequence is CATSDFVGMNTEAFF. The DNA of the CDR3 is TGTGCCACCAGTGATTTTGTGGGCATGAACACTGAAGCTTTCTTT.

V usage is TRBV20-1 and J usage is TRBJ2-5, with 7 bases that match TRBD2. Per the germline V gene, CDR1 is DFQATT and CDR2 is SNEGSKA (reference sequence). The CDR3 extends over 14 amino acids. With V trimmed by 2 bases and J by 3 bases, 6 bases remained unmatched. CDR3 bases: TGCAGTGCTAGAACCCGGACTAGAAAAGAGACCCAGTACTTC. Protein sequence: CSARTRTRKETQYF.

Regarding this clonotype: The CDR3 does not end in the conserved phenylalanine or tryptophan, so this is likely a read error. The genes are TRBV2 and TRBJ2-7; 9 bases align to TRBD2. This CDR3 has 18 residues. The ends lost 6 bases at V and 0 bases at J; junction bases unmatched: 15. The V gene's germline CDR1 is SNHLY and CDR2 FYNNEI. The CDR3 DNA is TGTGCCAGCAGCCAAGATACTAGCGGGCTGGCCCCCTCCTACGAGCAGTACTGC. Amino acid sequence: CASSQDTSGLAPSYEQYC.

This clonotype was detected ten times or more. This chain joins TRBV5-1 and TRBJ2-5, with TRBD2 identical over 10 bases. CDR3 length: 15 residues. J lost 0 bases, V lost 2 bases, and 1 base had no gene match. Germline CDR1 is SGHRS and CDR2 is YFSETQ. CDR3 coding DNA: TGCGCCAGCAGCTTAGCGGGAGGGAACCAAGAGACCCAGTACTTC. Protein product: CASSLAGGNQETQYF.

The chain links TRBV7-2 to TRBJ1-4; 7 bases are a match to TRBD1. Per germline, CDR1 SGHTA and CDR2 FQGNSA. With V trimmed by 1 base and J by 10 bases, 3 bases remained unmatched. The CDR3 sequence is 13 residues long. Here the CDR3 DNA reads TGTGCCAGCAGCTTAGGAGGGGGCGGAAAACTGTTTTTT. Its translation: CASSLGGGGKLFF.

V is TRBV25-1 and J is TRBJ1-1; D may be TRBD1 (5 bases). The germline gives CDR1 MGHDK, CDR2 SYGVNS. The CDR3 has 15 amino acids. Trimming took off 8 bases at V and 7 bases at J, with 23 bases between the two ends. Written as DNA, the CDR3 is TGTGCCAGCTCATCCCTAGACAGTTATGCGAATGAAGCTTTCTTT. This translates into CASSSLDSYANEAFF.

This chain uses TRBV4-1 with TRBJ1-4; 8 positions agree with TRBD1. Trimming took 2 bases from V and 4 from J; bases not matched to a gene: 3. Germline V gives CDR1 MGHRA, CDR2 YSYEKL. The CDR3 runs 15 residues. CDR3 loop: CASSQRTGLNEKLFF. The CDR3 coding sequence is TGCGCCAGCAGCCAACGGACAGGGCTTAATGAAAAACTGTTTTTT.

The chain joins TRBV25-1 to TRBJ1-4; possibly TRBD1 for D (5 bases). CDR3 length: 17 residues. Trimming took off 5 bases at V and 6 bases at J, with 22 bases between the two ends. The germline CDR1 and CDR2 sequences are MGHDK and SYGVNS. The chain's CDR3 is CASSQRTPGRRHEKLFF. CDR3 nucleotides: TGTGCCAGCAGTCAGAGGACACCGGGACGGCGCCATGAAAAACTGTTTTTT.

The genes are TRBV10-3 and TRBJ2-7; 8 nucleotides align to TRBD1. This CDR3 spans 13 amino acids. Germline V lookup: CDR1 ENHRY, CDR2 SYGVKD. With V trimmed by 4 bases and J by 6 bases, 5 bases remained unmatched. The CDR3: CAISGTGKSEQYF. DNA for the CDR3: TGTGCCATCAGTGGGACAGGGAAAAGCGAGCAGTACTTC.

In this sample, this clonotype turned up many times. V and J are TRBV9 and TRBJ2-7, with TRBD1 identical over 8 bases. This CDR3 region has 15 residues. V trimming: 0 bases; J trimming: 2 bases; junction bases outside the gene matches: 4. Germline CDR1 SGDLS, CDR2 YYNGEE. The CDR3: CASSVGGTGPYEQYF. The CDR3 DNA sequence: TGTGCCAGCAGCGTAGGTGGGACAGGTCCCTACGAGCAGTACTTC.

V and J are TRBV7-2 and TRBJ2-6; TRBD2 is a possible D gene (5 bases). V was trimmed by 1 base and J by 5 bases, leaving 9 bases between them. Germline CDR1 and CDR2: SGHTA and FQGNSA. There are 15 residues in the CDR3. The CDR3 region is CASSLVSSRANVLTF. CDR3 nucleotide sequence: TGTGCCAGCAGCTTAGTCTCTAGCAGGGCCAACGTCCTGACTTTC.

The CDR3 loop reads CASSREPGNQPQHF. The CDR3 bases are TGCGCCAGCAGCCGGGAGCCCGGCAATCAGCCCCAGCATTTT. V and J are TRBV5-1 and TRBJ1-5; D ambiguous. CDR1 and CDR2 (germline): SGHRS, YFSETQ. Trimming cost V 4 bases and J 2 bases, with 10 bases left between them. This CDR3 region has 14 residues.

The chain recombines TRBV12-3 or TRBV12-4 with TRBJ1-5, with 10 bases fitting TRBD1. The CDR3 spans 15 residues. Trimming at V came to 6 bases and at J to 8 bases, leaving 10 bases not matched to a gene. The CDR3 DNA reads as TGTGCCAGCAGACAGCCGGGACAGGGGTCTAAGCCCCAGCATTTT. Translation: CASRQPGQGSKPQHF.

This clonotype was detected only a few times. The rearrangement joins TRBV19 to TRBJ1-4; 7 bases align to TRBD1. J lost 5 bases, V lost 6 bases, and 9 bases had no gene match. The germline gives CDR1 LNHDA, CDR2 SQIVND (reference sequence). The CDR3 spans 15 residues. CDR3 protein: CASRISQGGNEKLFF. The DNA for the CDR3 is TGTGCCAGTAGGATATCTCAGGGGGGAAATGAAAAACTGTTTTTT.

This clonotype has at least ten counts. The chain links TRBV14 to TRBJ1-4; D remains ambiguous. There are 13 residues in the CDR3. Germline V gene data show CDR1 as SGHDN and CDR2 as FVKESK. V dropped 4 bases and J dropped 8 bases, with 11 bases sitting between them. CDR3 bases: TGTGCCAGCAGCCGACTGGGCTGGGAAAAACTGTTTTTT. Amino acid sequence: CASSRLGWEKLFF.

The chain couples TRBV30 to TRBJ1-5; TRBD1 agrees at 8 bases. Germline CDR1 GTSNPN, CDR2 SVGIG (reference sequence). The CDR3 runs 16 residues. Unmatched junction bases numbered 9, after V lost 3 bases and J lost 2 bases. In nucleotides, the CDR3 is TGTGCCTGGAGCCCTTTCGGGACAGGAGGCAATCAGCCCCAGCATTTT. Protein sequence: CAWSPFGTGGNQPQHF.

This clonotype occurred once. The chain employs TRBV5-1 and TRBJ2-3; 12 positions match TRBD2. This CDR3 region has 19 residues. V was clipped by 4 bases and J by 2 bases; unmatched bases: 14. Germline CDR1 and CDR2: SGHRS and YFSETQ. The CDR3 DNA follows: TGCGCCAGCAGCGACCGGGTCCTAGCGGGAGGGCAAGTCACAGATACGCAGTATTTT. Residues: CASSDRVLAGGQVTDTQYF. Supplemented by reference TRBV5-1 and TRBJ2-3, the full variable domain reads KAGVTQTPRYLIKTRGQQVTLSCSPISGHRSVSWYQQTPGQGLQFLFEYFSETQRNKGNFPGRFSGRQFSNSRSEMNVSTLELGDSALYLCASSDRVLAGGQVTDTQYFGPGTRLTVL.

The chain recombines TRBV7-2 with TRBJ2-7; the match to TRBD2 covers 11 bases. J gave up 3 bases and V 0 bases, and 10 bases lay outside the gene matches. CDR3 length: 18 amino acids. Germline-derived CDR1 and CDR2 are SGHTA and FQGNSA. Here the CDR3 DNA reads TGTGCCAGCAGCTTAGCCACCTCGACTAGCGGGATATACTACGAGCAGTACTTC. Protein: CASSLATSTSGIYYEQYF.